This TCR beta chain was recovered during a study of T-cell memory formation after mild COVID-19. This clonotype has ten or more counts. The CDR3 is made up of 15 amino acids. V trimming: 6 bases; J trimming: 6 bases; junction bases outside the gene matches: 13. CDR1 is SNHLY, CDR2 FYNNEI, per germline. After 5'RACE with constant-segment primers, TCR alpha and TCR beta cDNA libraries carrying sample barcodes and UMIs were obtained. TCRdb re-derived calls from the 5' RACE reads in MiXCR, one entry per CDR3 protein. This sample has under 300,000 distinct CDR3 sequences, with approximately 8% found just once.

The material sequenced was PBMCs or a T cell subset sorted from them (not recorded which). V is TRBV2 and J is TRBJ2-5; 7 bases are shared with TRBD2. This TCR was sampled from a man aged 18 to 35 who had mild COVID-19 (a few samples of this study predate the infection). Cell type and time point are not known. CDR3 sequence: CASSPTSFGPKTQYF. In DNA form, the CDR3 reads TGTGCCAGCAGCCCGACTAGCTTCGGTCCCAAGACCCAGTACTTC.